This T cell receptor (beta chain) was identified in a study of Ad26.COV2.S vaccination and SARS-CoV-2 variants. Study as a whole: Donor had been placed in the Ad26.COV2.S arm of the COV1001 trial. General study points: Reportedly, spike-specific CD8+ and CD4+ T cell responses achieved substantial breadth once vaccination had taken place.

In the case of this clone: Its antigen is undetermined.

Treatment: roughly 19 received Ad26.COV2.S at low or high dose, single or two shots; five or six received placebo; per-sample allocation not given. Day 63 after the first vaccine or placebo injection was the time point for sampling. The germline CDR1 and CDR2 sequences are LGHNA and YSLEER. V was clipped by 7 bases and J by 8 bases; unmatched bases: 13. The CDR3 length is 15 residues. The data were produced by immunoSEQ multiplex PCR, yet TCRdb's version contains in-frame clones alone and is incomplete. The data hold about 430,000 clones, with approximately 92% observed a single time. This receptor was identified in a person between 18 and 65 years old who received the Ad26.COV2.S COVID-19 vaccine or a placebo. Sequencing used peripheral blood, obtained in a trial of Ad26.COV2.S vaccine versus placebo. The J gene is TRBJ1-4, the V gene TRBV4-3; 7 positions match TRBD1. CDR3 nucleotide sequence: TGCGCCAGCACCTCCCCGACAGGGAGGGAGGAAAAACTGTTTTTT. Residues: CASTSPTGREEKLFF.